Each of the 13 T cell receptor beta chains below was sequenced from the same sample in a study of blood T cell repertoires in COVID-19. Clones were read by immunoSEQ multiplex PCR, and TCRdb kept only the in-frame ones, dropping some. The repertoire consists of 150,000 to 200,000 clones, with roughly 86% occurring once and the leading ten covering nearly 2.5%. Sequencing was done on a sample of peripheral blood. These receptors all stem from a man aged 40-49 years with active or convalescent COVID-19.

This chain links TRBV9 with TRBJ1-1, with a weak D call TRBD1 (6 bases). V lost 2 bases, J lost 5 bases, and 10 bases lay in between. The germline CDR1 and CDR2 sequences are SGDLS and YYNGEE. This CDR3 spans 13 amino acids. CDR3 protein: CASSVQDSTEAFF. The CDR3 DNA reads TGTGCCAGCAGCGTCCAGGACAGTACTGAAGCTTTCTTT.

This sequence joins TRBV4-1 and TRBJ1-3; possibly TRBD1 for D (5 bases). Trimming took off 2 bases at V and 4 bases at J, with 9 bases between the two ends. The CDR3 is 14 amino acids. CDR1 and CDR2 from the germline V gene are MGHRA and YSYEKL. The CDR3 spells CASSQIGAGNTIYF. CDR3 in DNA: TGCGCCAGCAGCCAAATAGGGGCGGGAAACACCATATATTTT.

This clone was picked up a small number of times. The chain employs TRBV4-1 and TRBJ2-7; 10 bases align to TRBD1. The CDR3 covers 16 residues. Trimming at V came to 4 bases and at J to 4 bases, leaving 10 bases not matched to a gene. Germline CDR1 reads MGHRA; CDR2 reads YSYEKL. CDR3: CASSRNRDRGQYEQYF. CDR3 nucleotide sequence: TGCGCCAGCAGCCGGAACCGGGACAGGGGCCAATACGAGCAGTACTTC.

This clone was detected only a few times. DNA for the CDR3: TGCGCCAGCAGCCAAGAAGCAGGGGTGACCGGGGAGCTGTTTTTT. Translated, it gives CASSQEAGVTGELFF. The chain couples TRBV4-3 to TRBJ2-2; TRBD1 might be the D (6 bases). CDR1 is LGHNA and CDR2 is YSLEER in the germline V gene. The length of the CDR3 is 15 residues. Trimming removed 0 bases from V and 5 bases from J, with 10 bases in between.

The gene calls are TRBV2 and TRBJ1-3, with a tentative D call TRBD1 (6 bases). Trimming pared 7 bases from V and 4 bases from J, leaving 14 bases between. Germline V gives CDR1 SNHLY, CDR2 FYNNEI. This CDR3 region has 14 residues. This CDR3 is CASIPGQSGNTIYF. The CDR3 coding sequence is TGTGCCAGCATTCCGGGACAAAGCGGAAACACCATATATTTT.

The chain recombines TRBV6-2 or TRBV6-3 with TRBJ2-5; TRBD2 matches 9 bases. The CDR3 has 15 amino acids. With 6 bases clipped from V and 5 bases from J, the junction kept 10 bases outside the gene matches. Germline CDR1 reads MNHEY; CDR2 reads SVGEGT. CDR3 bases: TGTGCCAGCAGCCCCGCGGGGGGGCGGAGGGAGACCCAGTACTTC. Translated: CASSPAGGRRETQYF.

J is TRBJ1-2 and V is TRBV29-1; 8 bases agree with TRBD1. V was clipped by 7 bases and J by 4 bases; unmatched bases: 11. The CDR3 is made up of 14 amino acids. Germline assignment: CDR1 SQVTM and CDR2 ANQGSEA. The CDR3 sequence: CSAMPGGIGYGYTF. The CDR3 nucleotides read TGCAGCGCCATGCCAGGGGGCATAGGCTATGGCTACACCTTC.

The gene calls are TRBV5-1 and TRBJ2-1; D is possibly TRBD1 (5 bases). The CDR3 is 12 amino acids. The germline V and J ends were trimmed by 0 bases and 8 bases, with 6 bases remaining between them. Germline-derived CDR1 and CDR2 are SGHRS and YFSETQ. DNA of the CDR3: TGCGCCAGCAGCTTGGAGGGGTATGAGCAGTTCTTC. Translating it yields CASSLEGYEQFF.

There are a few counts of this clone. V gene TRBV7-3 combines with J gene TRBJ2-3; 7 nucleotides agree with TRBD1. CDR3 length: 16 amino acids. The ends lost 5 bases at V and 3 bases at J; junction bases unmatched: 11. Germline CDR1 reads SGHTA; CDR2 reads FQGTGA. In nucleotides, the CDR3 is TGTGCCAGCAGCCGACAGGGTTTAGGAACGACAGATACGCAGTATTTT. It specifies CASSRQGLGTTDTQYF.

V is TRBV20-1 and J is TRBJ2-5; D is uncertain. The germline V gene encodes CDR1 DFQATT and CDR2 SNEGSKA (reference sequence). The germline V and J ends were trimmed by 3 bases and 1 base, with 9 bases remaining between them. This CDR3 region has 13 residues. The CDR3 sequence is CSASTPPQETQYF. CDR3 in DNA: TGCAGTGCTAGTACTCCCCCCCAAGAGACCCAGTACTTC.

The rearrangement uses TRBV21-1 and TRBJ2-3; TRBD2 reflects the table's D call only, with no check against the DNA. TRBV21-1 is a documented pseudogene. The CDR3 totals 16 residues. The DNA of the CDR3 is TGTGCCAGCACCCCCCCGGGGGGACCTAGCACAGATACGCAGTATTTT. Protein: CASTPPGGPSTDTQYF.

CDR3 loop: CASSVGTANTGELFF. CDR3 bases: TGTGCCAGCAGCGTAGGGACAGCGAACACCGGGGAGCTGTTTTTT. The rearrangement uses TRBV9 and TRBJ2-2; D perhaps matches TRBD1 (6 bases). The CDR3 contains 15 residues. Per the germline V gene, CDR1 is SGDLS and CDR2 is YYNGEE. Trimming cost V 0 bases and J 0 bases, with 6 bases left between them.

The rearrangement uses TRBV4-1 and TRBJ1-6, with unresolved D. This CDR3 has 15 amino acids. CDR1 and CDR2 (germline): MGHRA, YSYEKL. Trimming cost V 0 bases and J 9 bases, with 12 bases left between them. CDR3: CASSQEAGTVSPLHF. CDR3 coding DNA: TGCGCCAGCAGCCAAGAGGCAGGTACGGTTTCACCCCTCCACTTT.